Included here is one T cell receptor (beta chain) sequence, with context. The antigen remains unidentified. CDR3 length: 15 residues. Trimming removed 10 bases at V and 4 bases at J, with 19 bases between. Per the germline V gene, CDR1 is MDHEN and CDR2 is SYDVKM. This sample stems from a study of OX40 agonist ivuxolimab in advanced cancers. Study-wide context: Patients' therapy was ivuxolimab, an antibody that acts as an agonist of OX40 (CD134). A partial response was reached by three patients: one with hepatocellular carcinoma and two with cutaneous melanoma.

Patients were ineligible given autoimmune disease history or systemic immunosuppression. Findings and caveats of the study: Low levels of normalized T-cell clonal expansion also appeared in some nonresponders.

Clones were read by immunoSEQ multiplex PCR, and TCRdb kept only the in-frame ones, dropping some. The sample shows 70,000 to 90,000 clones, 89% of them seen only once. The specimen was CD4+ or CD8+ T cells sorted from blood, collected in a trial of the OX40 agonist ivuxolimab. The receptor was isolated from an adult with an advanced solid tumor such as melanoma, head and neck, liver or kidney cancer. The chain carries TRBV28 and TRBJ2-2; D might be TRBD2 (7 bases). The CDR3 sequence: CATKRGGLSTGELFF. In DNA, the CDR3 is TGTGCCACCAAAAGGGGGGGCCTCAGCACCGGGGAGCTGTTTTTT.